This T cell receptor (beta chain) was identified during a study of Graves' ophthalmopathy and Graves' hyperthyroidism. Study conclusions and caveats: Blood was where most expanded thyroid clonotypes above 0.001 frequency also turned up. Ophthalmopathy progression was predicted by the model at approximately 70% sensitivity and about 74% specificity.

Remarks on this clonotype: Its antigen is not identified.

Per germline, CDR1 GTSNPN and CDR2 SVGIG (reference sequence). The CDR3 loop spans 14 amino acids. The ends lost 3 bases at V and 6 bases at J; junction bases unmatched: 8. PBMCs stemmed from approximately 9.7 ml of fresh peripheral blood. For repertoire sequencing, the TCR beta CDR3 regions were amplified from RNA transcripts. Second-round multiplex PCR followed a first-round RT-PCR using HTBI primers. Each CDR3 protein is one row after TCRdb ran MiXCR on the multiplex PCR reads. Among 650,000 to 800,000 distinct CDR3 sequences listed, over 40% were seen once. This TCR was sampled from an adult man with Graves' ophthalmopathy. The material sequenced was peripheral blood. V gene TRBV30 combines with J gene TRBJ1-5; TRBD1 matches at 7 bases. CDR3 sequence (DNA): TGTGCCTGGAGCCTAGGACAGGAGACTCAGCCCCAGCATTTT. This sequence encodes CAWSLGQETQPQHF.